Below, one TCR beta chain is given with its context. Here immunoSEQ multiplex PCR was the method, and the copy in TCRdb shows in-frame clones only, minus some. Of nearly 250,000 clones listed, 86% are singletons. J was trimmed by 2 bases and V by 5 bases; bases with no gene match: 4. CDR1 is SGHRS, CDR2 YFSETQ, per germline. This CDR3 region has 15 residues. This sample was taken from a study of blood T cell repertoires in COVID-19. Whole-study context: From T cells, B-cell-depleted T cells, or PBMCs came the material, which was cDNA or gDNA.

The rearrangement links TRBV5-1 to TRBJ1-4; the match to TRBD1 covers 9 bases. Specimen: peripheral blood. The clonotype originates from a woman in her sixties or seventies who had recovered from COVID-19. The CDR3 nucleotides read TGCGCCAGCAGGTGGACAGGGGCTACTAATGAAAAACTGTTTTTT. It translates to CASRWTGATNEKLFF.